This entry is about one T cell receptor (beta chain). Antigen unknown. The data originate from a study of early T cells in non-severe SARS-CoV-2 infection. Across the study: Sequencing of unsorted whole blood was done on bulk RNA, leaving chains unpaired.

Attachment of unique molecular identifiers was made to individual cDNA molecules. Using its own MiXCR run on the 5' RACE reads, TCRdb lists one record per CDR3 protein. Of tens of thousands of distinct CDR3 sequences listed, more than 10% are singletons. Study outcomes and limitations: Anti-spike CD8 specificities were favored by VDJdb matching, whose results missed private and CD4 specificities.

Germline values: CDR1 MRHNA, CDR2 SNTAGT. This CDR3 comprises 18 residues. Trimming removed 5 bases from V and 7 bases from J, with 27 bases in between. Here the sequenced sample was whole blood, taken at baseline. V usage is TRBV6-4 and J usage is TRBJ1-5; the D is unclear. The TCR was taken from an adult who was a healthcare worker with PCR-confirmed SARS-CoV-2 infection or an uninfected control (not recorded which). The donor label of this sample is uncertain. CDR3 nucleotides: TGTGCCAGCAGTTCCGCCAGGTCCGAGGCCTTAGCAGGCCAGCCCCAGCATTTT. The encoded protein is CASSSARSEALAGQPQHF.